This T cell receptor beta chain was captured in a study of OX40 agonist ivuxolimab in advanced cancers. Data came from immunoSEQ multiplex PCR; TCRdb stores just in-frame clones and leaves some out. The sample lists around 40,000 clones; 80% were seen once. Germline assignment: CDR1 LNHNV and CDR2 YYDKDF (reference sequence). The CDR3 extends over 15 amino acids. The trim removed 0 bases at V and 2 bases at J, leaving 4 bases unmatched. Sample: CD4+ or CD8+ T cells sorted from blood, taken in a trial of the OX40 agonist ivuxolimab. This sequence was found in an adult with an advanced solid tumor such as melanoma, head and neck, liver or kidney cancer. The chain recombines TRBV15 with TRBJ2-7, with 7 bases matching TRBD1. CDR3 bases: TGTGCCACCAGCAGAGATTGGGGACAGACCTACGAGCAGTACTTC. The encoded protein is CATSRDWGQTYEQYF.